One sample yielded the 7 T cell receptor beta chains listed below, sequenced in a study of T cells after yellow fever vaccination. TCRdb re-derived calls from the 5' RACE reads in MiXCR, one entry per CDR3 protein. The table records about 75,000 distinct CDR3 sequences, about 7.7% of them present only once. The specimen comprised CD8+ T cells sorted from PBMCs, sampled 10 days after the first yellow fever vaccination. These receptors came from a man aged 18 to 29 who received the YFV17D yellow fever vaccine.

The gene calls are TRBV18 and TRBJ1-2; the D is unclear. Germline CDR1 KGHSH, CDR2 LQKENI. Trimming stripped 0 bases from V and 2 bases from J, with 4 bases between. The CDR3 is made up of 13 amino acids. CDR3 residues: CASSPPDNYGYTF. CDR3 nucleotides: TGTGCCAGCTCACCACCGGACAACTATGGCTACACCTTC.

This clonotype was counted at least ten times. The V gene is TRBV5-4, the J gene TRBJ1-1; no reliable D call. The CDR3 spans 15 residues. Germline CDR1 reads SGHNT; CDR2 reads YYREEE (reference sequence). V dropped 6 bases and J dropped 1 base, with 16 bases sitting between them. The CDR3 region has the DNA TGTGCCAGCAATGAGGCCGGACGGCAGAACACTGAAGCTTTCTTT. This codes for CASNEAGRQNTEAFF.

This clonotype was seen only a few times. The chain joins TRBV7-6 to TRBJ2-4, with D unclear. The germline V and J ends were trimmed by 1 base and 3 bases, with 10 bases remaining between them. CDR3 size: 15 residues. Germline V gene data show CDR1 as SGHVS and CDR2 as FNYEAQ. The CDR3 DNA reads TGTGCCAGCAGCTTAGGGGCGTCGGGCAAAAACATTCAGTACTTC. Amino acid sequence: CASSLGASGKNIQYF.

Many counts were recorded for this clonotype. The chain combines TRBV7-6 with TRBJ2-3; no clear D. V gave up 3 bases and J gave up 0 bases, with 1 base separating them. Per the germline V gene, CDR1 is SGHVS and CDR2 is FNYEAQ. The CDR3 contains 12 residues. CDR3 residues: CASSFSTDTQYF. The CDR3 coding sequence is TGTGCCAGCAGCTTTAGCACAGATACGCAGTATTTT.

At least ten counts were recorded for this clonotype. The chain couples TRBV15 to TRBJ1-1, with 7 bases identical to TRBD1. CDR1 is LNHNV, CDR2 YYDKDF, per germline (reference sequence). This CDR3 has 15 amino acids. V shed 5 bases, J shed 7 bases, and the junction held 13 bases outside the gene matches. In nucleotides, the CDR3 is TGTGCCACCAGCCCCAGCCACTCATCAGGGGGTGAAGCTTTCTTT. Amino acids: CATSPSHSSGGEAFF. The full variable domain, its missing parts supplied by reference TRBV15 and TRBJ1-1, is DAMVIQNPRYQVTQFGKPVTLSCSQTLNHNVMYWYQQKSSQAPKLLFHYYDKDFNNEADTPDNFQSRRPNTSFCFLDIRSPGLGDTAMYLCATSPSHSSGGEAFFGQGTRLTVV.

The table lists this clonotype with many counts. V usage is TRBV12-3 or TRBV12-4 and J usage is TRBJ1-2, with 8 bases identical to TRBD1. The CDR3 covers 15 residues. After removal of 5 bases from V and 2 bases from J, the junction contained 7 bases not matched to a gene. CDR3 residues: CASSLDRGLNYGYTF. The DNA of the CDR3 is TGTGCCAGCAGTCTCGACAGGGGCCTAAACTATGGCTACACCTTC.

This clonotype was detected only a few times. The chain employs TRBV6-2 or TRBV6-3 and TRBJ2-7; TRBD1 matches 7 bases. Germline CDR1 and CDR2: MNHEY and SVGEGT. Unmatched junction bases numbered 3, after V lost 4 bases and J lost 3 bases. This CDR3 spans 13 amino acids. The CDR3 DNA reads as TGTGCCAGCAGTTGGGGACAGATCTACGAGCAGTACTTC. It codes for CASSWGQIYEQYF.